The clone carrying this TCR beta chain was picked up a small number of times. The antigen remains unidentified. TCRdb redid the calling of the reads with MiXCR, one entry per CDR3 protein. Of roughly 920,000 distinct CDR3 sequences detected, around 32% appear once; the ten largest clones hold roughly an eighth. This sample is part of a study of T cell repertoires in cytomegalovirus infection. Study as a whole: Recently identified HLA-C-restricted CMV epitopes were used, and well-studied HLA-B-restricted CMV epitopes were used as well. Indicated by public TCR beta signatures were CMV infection and matching HLA type.

With V trimmed by 6 bases and J by 2 bases, 10 bases remained unmatched. CDR1 and CDR2 (germline): SNHLY, FYNNEI. CDR3 length: 17 amino acids. Whole-study findings and limits: Summed frequency of shared TCR beta families picked out CMV carriers who also had the relevant HLA. Predominance within the ex vivo response was attributable to HLA-C-restricted CMV-specific TCR beta clonotypes.

This clonotype was sampled from a human donor in good health (CMV status not recorded). Some clones in this sample may be carry-over from other donors' samples. The V call is TRBV2, the J call TRBJ1-2, with 12 bases identical to TRBD1. The sequencing used cultured CD8+ T cells from PBMCs, collected from culture after CMV antigen stimulation. The CDR3 DNA follows: TGTGCCAGCAGATTCCGGGACAGGGGGCAGGGGAACTATGGCTACACCTTC. Residues: CASRFRDRGQGNYGYTF.